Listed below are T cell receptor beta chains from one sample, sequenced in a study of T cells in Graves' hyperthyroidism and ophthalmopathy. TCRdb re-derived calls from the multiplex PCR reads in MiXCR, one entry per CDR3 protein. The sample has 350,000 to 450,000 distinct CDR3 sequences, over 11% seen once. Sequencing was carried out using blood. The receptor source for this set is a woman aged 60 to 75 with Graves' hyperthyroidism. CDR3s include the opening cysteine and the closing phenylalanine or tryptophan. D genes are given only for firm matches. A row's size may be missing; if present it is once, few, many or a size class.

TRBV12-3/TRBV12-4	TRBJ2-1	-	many	TGTGCCAGCCTTAGAGGTGAGCAGTTCTTC	CASLRGEQFF
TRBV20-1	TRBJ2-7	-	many	TGCAGTGCTAGAGATCCGGAGGGAACCTCCTACGAGCAGTACTTC	CSARDPEGTSYEQYF
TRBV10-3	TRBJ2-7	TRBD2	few	TGTGCCATCAGTGAGTCAACTAGCGGGGTCTACGAGCAGTACTTC	CAISESTSGVYEQYF
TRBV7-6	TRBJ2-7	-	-	TGTGGCAGCAGCTTAGTTCGGGGCTCCTACGAGCAGTACTTC	CGSSLVRGSYEQYF
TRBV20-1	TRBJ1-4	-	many	TGCAGTGCTAGAGTGGTAACTAATGAAAAACTGTTTTTT	CSARVVTNEKLFF
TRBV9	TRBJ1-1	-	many	TGTGCCAGCAGCGTAGTTGGGGGTCCTGAAGCTTTCTTT	CASSVVGGPEAFF
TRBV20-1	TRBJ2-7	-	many	TGCAGTGCCCCGACAGAAGGTTACGAGCAGTACTTC	CSAPTEGYEQYF
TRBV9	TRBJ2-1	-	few	TGTGCCAGCAGCGTAGTGCCCCATGAGCAGTTCTTC	CASSVVPHEQFF
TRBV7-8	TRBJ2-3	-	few	TGTGCCAGCAGCTTAAACCGCCTTGGGAATACGCAGTATTTT	CASSLNRLGNTQYF
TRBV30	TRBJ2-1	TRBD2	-	TGTGCCTGGAGTAGAGGGACTAGCGGGAGTATGAATGAGCAGTTCTTC	CAWSRGTSGSMNEQFF